These 20 T cell receptor beta chains were all obtained from the same sample, sequenced in a study of identical twins. TCRdb ran MiXCR on the 5' RACE reads and lists one entry per CDR3 protein. The sample includes under 900,000 distinct CDR3 sequences, about 12% of them seen just once. This sample also belongs to another study, concerning yellow fever vaccine responses in identical twins.

The material sequenced was PBMCs. The receptor source for this set is a woman in her late teens or twenties in good health.

The rearrangement joins TRBV28 to TRBJ2-1; TRBD2 aligns across 8 bases. CDR1 is MDHEN, CDR2 SYDVKM, per germline. The trim removed 6 bases at V and 7 bases at J, leaving 11 bases unmatched. The CDR3 runs 15 residues. The CDR3 sequence: CASSKPFGGGNEQFF. The DNA for the CDR3 is TGTGCCAGCAGCAAACCATTTGGCGGGGGGAATGAGCAGTTCTTC.

This sequence joins TRBV18 and TRBJ2-7; D is perhaps TRBD1 (5 bases). Germline assignment: CDR1 KGHSH and CDR2 LQKENI. Deletions cut 3 bases from V and 2 bases from J, with 17 bases between. The length of the CDR3 is 16 residues. The CDR3 region has the DNA TGTGCCAGCTCACCCTTTGGGGCGATTAGACCCTACGAGCAGTACTTC. This gives the protein CASSPFGAIRPYEQYF.

The sample holds a few counts of this clonotype. The chain links TRBV5-1 to TRBJ2-3, with 10 bases aligning to TRBD1. Germline V gene lookup returns CDR1 SGHRS and CDR2 YFSETQ. V gave up 4 bases and J gave up 2 bases; unmatched junction bases: 7. The CDR3 contains 16 residues. The CDR3 loop is CASSEPGQGLTDTQYF. In DNA form, the CDR3 reads TGCGCCAGCAGCGAACCGGGACAGGGGCTCACAGATACGCAGTATTTT.

The rearrangement uses TRBV27 and TRBJ2-7; 8 bases are a match to TRBD1. Germline V CDR1 and CDR2: MNHEY, SMNVEV (reference sequence). The CDR3 sequence is 14 residues long. J was trimmed by 3 bases and V by 3 bases; bases with no gene match: 4. The CDR3 is CASSLRQGHYEQYF. In DNA, the CDR3 is TGTGCCAGCAGTTTGAGACAGGGGCACTACGAGCAGTACTTC.

The CDR3 region has the DNA TGCGCCAGCAGCTCAGCAGGGGGTTATGAGACCCAGTACTTC. Amino acids: CASSSAGGYETQYF. The V and J genes are TRBV5-1 and TRBJ2-5; TRBD1 aligns across 7 bases. The V segment lost 3 bases and the J segment 5 bases; nucleotides outside the gene matches: 7. This CDR3 spans 14 amino acids. Germline V gives CDR1 SGHRS, CDR2 YFSETQ.

This clonotype was counted many times. The chain is built from TRBV12-3 or TRBV12-4 and TRBJ1-1, with D unclear. Between the trimmed V and J ends, which lost 5 bases and 5 bases, there was a span of 12 bases. This CDR3 has 13 residues. The CDR3 loop is CASSTPPGTEAFF. In nucleotides, the CDR3 is TGTGCCAGCAGTACCCCTCCCGGGACTGAAGCTTTCTTT.

The V call is TRBV10-3, the J call TRBJ2-5, with 12 bases matching TRBD2. Germline values: CDR1 ENHRY, CDR2 SYGVKD. V dropped 3 bases and J dropped 3; count of bases not matched to a gene: 2. The CDR3 runs 15 residues. The CDR3 nucleotides are TGTGCCATCAGTGACCGGACTAGCGGGAAAGAGACCCAGTACTTC. Amino acids: CAISDRTSGKETQYF.

There are a few counts of this clonotype. The V call is TRBV29-1, the J call TRBJ2-5; D may be TRBD1 (6 bases). This CDR3 region has 13 residues. CDR1 is SQVTM, CDR2 ANQGSEA, per germline. The V end lost 5 bases, the J end lost 5 bases, and 15 bases lay between the germline ends. CDR3 nucleotide sequence: TGCAGCGTTTCTACAGGGAAGGGTGAGACCCAGTACTTC. Translation gives CSVSTGKGETQYF.

This clonotype was observed a few times. The rearrangement uses TRBV28 and TRBJ2-3, with a tentative D call TRBD2 (6 bases). Germline V CDR1 and CDR2: MDHEN, SYDVKM. The CDR3 totals 16 residues. Trimming pared 3 bases from V and 2 bases from J, leaving 15 bases between. CDR3 sequence: CASSLNLRDFTDTQYF. The CDR3, as DNA: TGTGCCAGCAGTTTGAATTTGCGGGATTTCACAGATACGCAGTATTTT.

The rearrangement joins TRBV5-1 to TRBJ2-5, with TRBD2 matching 10 bases. The trim removed 0 bases at V and 1 base at J, leaving 6 bases unmatched. Per the germline V gene, CDR1 is SGHRS and CDR2 is YFSETQ. The CDR3 loop spans 17 amino acids. CDR3 DNA sequence: TGCGCCAGCAGCTTGGTGATTAGCGGGGGGTCCCAAGAGACCCAGTACTTC. This sequence encodes CASSLVISGGSQETQYF.

The gene calls are TRBV3-1 and TRBJ2-5, with 8 bases that match TRBD1. The CDR3 sequence is 15 residues long. In germline, CDR1 is LGHDT, CDR2 YNNKEL (reference sequence). After removal of 4 bases from V and 1 base from J, the junction contained 5 bases not matched to a gene. The CDR3 bases are TGTGCCAGCAGCCCGGACAGGGCTATCCAAGAGACCCAGTACTTC. Translating it yields CASSPDRAIQETQYF.

CDR3 sequence (DNA): TGCAGCGTTCTCCCCGGGACAGGGGCCGAGCAGTACTTC. It specifies CSVLPGTGAEQYF. The chain uses TRBV29-1 and TRBJ2-7, with 10 bases that match TRBD1. This CDR3 is 13 amino acids long. Trimming at V came to 5 bases and at J to 6 bases, leaving 7 bases not matched to a gene. Germline CDR1 reads SQVTM; CDR2 reads ANQGSEA.

In this sample, this clonotype turned up a few times. This sequence joins TRBV27 and TRBJ2-3; TRBD2 agrees at 15 bases. Germline CDR1 MNHEY, CDR2 SMNVEV (reference sequence). The V gene end was trimmed by 6 bases and the J gene end by 3 bases; junction bases not matched to a gene: 10. The CDR3 loop spans 18 amino acids. In DNA form, the CDR3 reads TGTGCCAGCAGCGCCCGGACTAGCGGGGGGGCCGGGACAGATACGCAGTATTTT. Translating gives CASSARTSGGAGTDTQYF.

This clonotype showed up many times. The rearrangement joins TRBV5-5 to TRBJ1-2; D is unresolved. Germline CDR1 reads SGHKS; CDR2 reads YYEKEE (reference sequence). This CDR3 region has 12 residues. V shed 0 bases and J shed 5 bases, with 5 bases lying between them. In DNA form, the CDR3 reads TGTGCCAGCAGCTTGGACCCATATGGCTACACCTTC. Amino acid sequence: CASSLDPYGYTF. The whole variable domain, remainder taken from reference TRBV5-5 and TRBJ1-2, is DAGVTQSPTHLIKTRGQQVTLRCSPISGHKSVSWYQQVLGQGPQFIFQYYEKEERGRGNFPDRFSARQFPNYSSELNVNALLLGDSALYLCASSLDPYGYTFGSGTRLTVV.

V usage is TRBV27 and J usage is TRBJ2-7, with a tentative D call TRBD1 (6 bases). Germline V gives CDR1 MNHEY, CDR2 SMNVEV (reference sequence). With 6 bases removed from V and 2 bases from J, the gap between germline ends came to 8 bases. The CDR3 spans 12 residues. This chain's CDR3 is CASRTGAYEQYF. The CDR3 DNA follows: TGTGCCAGCAGGACAGGAGCCTACGAGCAGTACTTC.

The sample holds a few counts of this clonotype. The chain combines TRBV7-6 with TRBJ2-1; D is perhaps TRBD1 (6 bases). This CDR3 is 17 amino acids long. V gave up 5 bases and J gave up 0 bases, with 17 bases separating them. CDR1 and CDR2 from the germline V gene are SGHVS and FNYEAQ. CDR3 sequence (DNA): TGTGCCAGCAGCAAACACAGGGACGGTAACTCCTACAATGAGCAGTTCTTC. Its translation: CASSKHRDGNSYNEQFF.

The chain couples TRBV4-1 to TRBJ2-1, with D possibly called TRBD1 or TRBD2 (6 bases each). Looked up from germline, CDR1 is MGHRA and CDR2 is YSYEKL. This CDR3 is 15 amino acids long. V was cut by 0 bases and J by 8 bases, with 14 bases left in between. CDR3 nucleotides: TGCGCCAGCAGCCAAGAACGTTGGGGGGCGGATGAGCAGTTCTTC. Protein product: CASSQERWGADEQFF.

This clonotype came up a few times. The chain recombines TRBV29-1 with TRBJ2-1; D is unresolved. Germline V gene lookup returns CDR1 SQVTM and CDR2 ANQGSEA. The CDR3 sequence is 12 residues long. The ends were cut back, 5 bases at V and 7 bases at J, with 12 bases in the middle. The DNA for the CDR3 is TGCAGCGTTTTTAACTCGTGGAATGAGCAGTTCTTC. Translated, it gives CSVFNSWNEQFF.

The DNA for the CDR3 is TGTGCCAGCAGTTTATTGTTCCAGGCCGGTCCCCAAGAGACCCAGTACTTC. It codes for CASSLLFQAGPQETQYF. The rearrangement uses TRBV28 and TRBJ2-5; no reliable D call. Trimming took off 1 base at V and 1 base at J, with 16 bases between the two ends. CDR3 length equals 17 residues. Germline assignment: CDR1 MDHEN and CDR2 SYDVKM.

CDR3 DNA sequence: TGTGCCAGCAGTGATCCAGGCCGGGTGTCCTACGAGCAGTACGTC. Amino acids: CASSDPGRVSYEQYV. V and J are TRBV6-1 and TRBJ2-7; D remains ambiguous. The CDR3 has 15 residues. V dropped 3 bases and J dropped 1 base, with 13 bases sitting between them. The germline CDR1 and CDR2 sequences are MNHNS and SASEGT.